This T cell receptor (beta chain) was captured by sequencing in a study of Ad26.COV2.S vaccination and SARS-CoV-2 variants. Libraries were prepared by immunoSEQ multiplex PCR; TCRdb keeps only in-frame clonotypes and omits some of them. The profile covers about 480,000 clones, with around 85% appearing a single time and about 13% taken by the ten largest. General study points: The study found similar non-spike TCR breadth in vaccine and placebo recipients.

Treatment of the sample: 15 to 20 received Ad26.COV2.S at low or high dose, single or two shots; several received placebo; per-sample allocation not given. Collection of samples fell on day 63 after the first vaccine or placebo injection. There are 18 residues in the CDR3. Trimming stripped 0 bases from V and 4 bases from J, with 21 bases between. CDR1 and CDR2 (germline): MRHNA, SNTAGT. This clone appeared a single time. What it binds is unknown. The chain links TRBV6-4 to TRBJ2-5, with D possibly being TRBD1 (5 bases). The sequenced sample was peripheral blood, obtained in a trial of Ad26.COV2.S vaccine versus placebo. The receptor's source is a person between 18 and 65 years old who received the Ad26.COV2.S COVID-19 vaccine or a placebo. The CDR3 DNA follows: TGTGCCAGCAGTGACTCTTCCGAAGTGGGCAGGGTGAGAGAGACCCAGTACTTC. The encoded protein is CASSDSSEVGRVRETQYF.